These 5 T cell receptor beta chains were sequenced from one sample in a study of T cell responses to AZD1222 COVID-19 vaccine. Libraries were prepared by immunoSEQ multiplex PCR; TCRdb keeps only in-frame clonotypes and omits some of them. The sample shows 100,000 to 150,000 clones, approximately 88% of them seen only once. Sample: peripheral blood, taken on day 0 of AZD1222 vaccination. The receptors were sampled from an adult in good health.

V and J are TRBV11-2 and TRBJ2-1; 8 nucleotides agree with TRBD2. Germline lookup yields CDR1 SGHAT and CDR2 FQNNGV. The CDR3 has 13 residues. The CDR3 loop reads CASAIAGIGEQFF. The CDR3 nucleotides are TGTGCTTCCGCGATAGCGGGAATAGGTGAGCAGTTCTTC.

The rearrangement joins TRBV5-1 to TRBJ2-2, with 7 bases matching TRBD2. Per the germline V gene, CDR1 is SGHRS and CDR2 is YFSETQ. The J segment lost 7 bases and the V segment lost 6 bases, leaving 12 bases of the junction unmatched. The CDR3 contains 15 residues. CDR3 loop: CASTLTSWIGGELFF. CDR3 nucleotides: TGCGCCAGCACTCTGACTAGCTGGATCGGCGGGGAGCTGTTTTTT.

The chain joins TRBV23-1 to TRBJ2-3; TRBD2 aligns across 13 bases. Being an ORF, TRBV23-1 has a function that is uncertain. This CDR3 is built from 18 residues. V lost 0 bases, J lost 3 bases, and 6 bases stayed unmatched. The CDR3 here is CASSQSGLAGDVTDTQYF. CDR3 nucleotides: TGCGCCAGCAGTCAATCAGGACTAGCGGGAGATGTTACAGATACGCAGTATTTT.

The genes are TRBV5-1 and TRBJ2-7, with TRBD2 matching 15 bases. The CDR3 consists of 14 residues. Germline V CDR1 and CDR2: SGHRS, YFSETQ. J lost 7 bases, V lost 9 bases, and 8 bases had no gene match. CDR3 in amino acids: CATLPGLAGGEQYF. Here the CDR3 DNA reads TGCGCCACCTTGCCGGGACTAGCGGGAGGTGAGCAGTACTTC.

The V call is TRBV6-2 or TRBV6-3, the J call TRBJ1-1; D call uncertain. Germline lookup yields CDR1 MNHEY and CDR2 SVGEGT. The CDR3 has 12 residues. V was trimmed by 5 bases and J by 2 bases, leaving 6 bases between them. This chain's CDR3 is CASSILNTEAFF. In DNA, the CDR3 is TGTGCCAGCAGTATCCTTAACACTGAAGCTTTCTTT.